This T cell receptor (beta chain) was captured in a study of cytomegalovirus exposure and HLA in healthy donors (dated by TCRdb to 2017 to 2019). For the study in its entirety: An earlier analysis of 587 of the donors reported approximately 270 Gb of sequence data and about 100 million unique TCR beta sequences from about 200 million T cells. In addition to the first cohort of 666 subjects, a separate validation cohort of under 150 different subjects was used. Donor age, sex, ethnicity and CMV serostatus were collected together with the repertoire data. To decide whether each TCR beta V gene segment behaved as functional or pseudogenic, an earlier analysis of over 500 of the donors relied on high-throughput TCR beta sequencing. To predict cytomegalovirus infection status, the study brought together high-throughput TCR immunosequencing, statistical association of individual TCRs with disease status, and machine learning. A later analysis re-examined previously published TCR beta repertoires from more than 600 donors and added high-resolution HLA genotyping to investigate patterns of TCR occurrence. The later analysis used no new phenotypic data to find candidate immune exposures, relying instead on TCR beta sequences and their occurrence across donors. Several DR-DQ haplotypes were treated as single units for association and clustering because of strong linkage in the cohort. Every repertoire in the discovery cohort had been generated on one and the same sequencing platform. The aim of the study was to test whether cataloging public T cell receptors could identify signatures of past pathogen exposure. Using immunosequencing, the study profiled T cell repertoires from around 680 subjects and related those repertoires to cytomegalovirus serostatus. An early release covering roughly 640 HLA-typed donors comprised 300 to 350 gigabases of sequencing data and around 80 million unique TCR sequences. HLA typing covered class I and class II loci at four-digit resolution. Of the 300 to 450 genotyped donors, 81% fell in the genetic ancestry cluster associated with self-reported Caucasian donors. The number of donors typed differed by locus, with 629-630 for A, B, C, DRB1 and DQB1, roughly 520 for DQA1, approximately 580 for DPA1, and 400 to 490 for DPB1. Across under 500 genotyped donors of the cohort, an average of about 240,000 unique TCR beta nucleotide sequences per donor were sequenced, and roughly 20% of those sequences were non-productive. A later genetic analysis took genome-wide SNP genotypes for about 55% of the 666 donors and used that subset as a discovery cohort.

The CDR3 sequence holds 14 residues, the cysteine and phenylalanine included. Only the CDR3 region is kept as DNA, spanning 42 bases read in frame from base 1. CDR1 is given as SGHTA and CDR2 as FQGTGA, both from the germline V gene. V was cut back by 5 bases and J by 4 bases, leaving a gap of 11 bases between them. Details on this clone: The target of this receptor is not known. No qualities accompany the bases; no much larger clone lies one base away.

The paper's findings and limits, for the study overall: A later genetic analysis reported fewer N-insertions in productive TCRs among donors in an Asian-associated ancestry cluster than the 666-donor mean. Some IMGT-functional V segments, including TRBV6-2 and TRBV6-3, could not be told apart with the 87-base-pair reads, so those segments were excluded. Immune exposure information for the cohort was limited to CMV serostatus. Because counts were too low, seventeen rarely observed V segments, including chromosome 9 orphons, were excluded from the earlier analysis of several hundred of the donors. A few of the identified cytomegalovirus-associated TCR beta chains were confirmed in vitro to be specific for cytomegalovirus antigens. Specific HLA alleles were associated with around 18,000 TCR beta sequences at a false discovery rate of 0.05 in a later analysis. Correlated functional status among segregating V segments might reflect linkage disequilibrium, but an unknown experimental factor could not be ruled out. Roughly uniform sequencing depth across donors was assumed in presence/absence analyses, although this assumption may not hold. In a later analysis, HLA-associated TCR beta chains were found to be more clonally expanded and to have lower generation probabilities than equally common non-associated chains. Assigning TCR associations to individual alleles was difficult when HLA alleles, especially DR and DQ, strongly co-occurred. A group of highly shared sequence variants was considered likely to be a technical artifact of the sequencing pipeline. Most TCR sequences were seen in very few donors, while some public TCRs were found in many individuals. According to a later analysis, parvovirus B19, influenza, CMV and Epstein-Barr virus appeared linked to several top co-occurrence clusters. It was suggested by the authors that the approach could potentially be generalized to other disease states and immunological phenotypes. V-gene and J-gene trimming of TCR beta chains was associated with a missense DCLRE1C variant in a later genetic analysis, and the association was replicated in an independent cohort. In the study, approximately 160 TCR beta chains were listed as associated with cytomegalovirus. This cohort had only TCR beta chains sequenced, and the lack of alpha or paired-chain data limited which features could be detected. A further reported finding was that TCR beta sequences accurately predicted the HLA-A and HLA-B alleles for most subjects in the first cohort. Because HLA typing was unavailable for some donors at each locus, only the typed subset was used in association tests. Most CMV-associated TCR beta chains appeared to be HLA-restricted in a later analysis, and the HLA associations seemed to be driven largely by CMV exposure. In a later analysis, TCR association rates were found to vary across HLA loci, with the most associated TCRs seen for DRB1 alleles and the fewest for HLA-C alleles. In an earlier analysis of approximately 590 of the donors, most TCR beta V segments appeared in productive rearrangements about 87% or about 30% of the time, broadly matching IMGT annotations. The classifier was reported to diagnose cytomegalovirus status with high specificity and sensitivity in both the original cohort and the validation cohort.

Library prep was done by the immunoSEQ multiplex PCR assay. The multiplex PCR relied on a mix of 60 forward primers for TCR Vbeta segments and 13 reverse primers for TCR Jbeta segments. A multiplex PCR assay on genomic DNA amplified the CDR3 region of rearranged TCR beta genes. On the Illumina HiSeq System, the amplified TCR beta libraries were sequenced as 87-base-pair reads. The original pipeline was this. Across the roughly 670 repertoires, a later analysis counted roughly 84 million unique TCR beta chains, approximately 12 million of which were shared by at least two donors. A nearest-neighbor algorithm error-corrected the raw reads and collapsed the reads into unique sequences, merging closely related sequences to remove PCR and sequencing errors. Alignment of CDR3 sequences to IMGT reference sequences was used to assign V, D and J gene segments. For a sequence to be retained, a match of at least six nucleotides was required to both a V gene segment and a J gene segment. Rearrangements were called productive when the CDR3 lacked stop codons and stayed in frame with V and J; all others were non-productive. Following IMGT convention, CDR3 was defined as the stretch from the second conserved V-encoded cysteine up to the conserved J-encoded phenylalanine. Sequences without an unambiguous match to a single V gene segment were excluded from the earlier analysis of about 630 of the donors. In an earlier analysis of approximately 610 of the donors, V segments were called functional above 56.7% productive rearrangements and were called segregating when the between-donor standard deviation exceeded 5%. A statistical classification framework was built for diagnosing cytomegalovirus status from the catalog of TCR beta chain sequences. A later analysis assigned V and J genes by comparing TCR nucleotide sequences with IMGT/GENE-DB human TR gene sequences. Using the TCRdist pipeline, a later analysis assigned CDR3 sequences along with most-parsimonious VDJ recombination scenarios. A later analysis defined each TCR beta chain by its CDR3 amino acid sequence plus V-gene family, and excluded reads lacking a unique V-gene family. To address suspected cross-contamination and a sequencing artifact, a later analysis removed a few hundred highly shared, low-generation-probability nucleotide sequences. In a later analysis, a clonal expansion index for each public chain was calculated from normalized within-repertoire ranks of inferred template counts. In a later analysis, generation probabilities were computed with a VDJ recombination model fitted to out-of-frame rearrangements, and the resulting probabilities were checked against IGoR. Hypergeometric tests were used in a later analysis to score TCR-TCR, TCR-HLA and TCR-CMV co-occurrence, with a repertoire-size bias correction applied to the TCR pairs. A later analysis estimated false discovery rates by permuting HLA or CMV assignments 20 times. A later analysis grouped co-occurring TCRs with DBSCAN, adding TCRdist sequence similarity when clustering within HLA-allele-positive subsets. Repertoires with fewer than 30,000 or more than 120,000 public chains were left out of co-occurrence clustering, as were a handful of repertoires with anomalous nucleotide sharing. Imported from immuneACCESS, the table was reduced by TCRdb to in-frame sequences with V and J called. These copies leave out some clones; in studies compared against another copy, an unresolved V gene accounts for under half, and the cause of the remainder is not known. V and J calls and clone size come straight from that table; D and trimming were deduced from the DNA. The sample table contains around 230,000 clones; only one count was recorded for about 85% of them. About 0.25% of the sample is held by the ten biggest clonotypes.

The cohort consisted of hundreds of healthy bone marrow donors. Cohort members were all nominally healthy when sampled, although unrecorded immune exposures were likely present. The donor tested CMV seronegative and was one of the 352 seronegative cohort members. A peripheral blood sample was collected from each donor, and TCR beta sequencing was performed on peripheral blood mononuclear cells. Genomic DNA was extracted from the blood cell samples with the Qiagen DNeasy Blood Extraction Kit. The sample consisted of PBMCs. This receptor was obtained from a girl aged 2 to 10 in good health and CMV-seronegative. Recombination connected TRBV7-3 to TRBJ2-2; the D gene is unclear. CDR3 region: CASSLDPSTGELFF. The nucleotide sequence is TGTGCCAGCAGCCTCGATCCCAGCACCGGGGAGCTGTTTTTT.